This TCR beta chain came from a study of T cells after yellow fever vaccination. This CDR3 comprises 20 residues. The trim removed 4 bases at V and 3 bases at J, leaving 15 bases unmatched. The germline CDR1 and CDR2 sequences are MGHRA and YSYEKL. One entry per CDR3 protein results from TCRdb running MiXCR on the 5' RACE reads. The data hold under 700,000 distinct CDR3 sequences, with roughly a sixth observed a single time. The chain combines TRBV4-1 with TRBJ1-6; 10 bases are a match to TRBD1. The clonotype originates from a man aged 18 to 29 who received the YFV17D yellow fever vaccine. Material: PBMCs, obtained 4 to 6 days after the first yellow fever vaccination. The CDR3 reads CASSRTPGQGQGYYNSPLHF. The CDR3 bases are TGCGCCAGCAGCCGGACCCCGGGACAGGGGCAAGGATACTATAATTCACCCCTCCACTTT.